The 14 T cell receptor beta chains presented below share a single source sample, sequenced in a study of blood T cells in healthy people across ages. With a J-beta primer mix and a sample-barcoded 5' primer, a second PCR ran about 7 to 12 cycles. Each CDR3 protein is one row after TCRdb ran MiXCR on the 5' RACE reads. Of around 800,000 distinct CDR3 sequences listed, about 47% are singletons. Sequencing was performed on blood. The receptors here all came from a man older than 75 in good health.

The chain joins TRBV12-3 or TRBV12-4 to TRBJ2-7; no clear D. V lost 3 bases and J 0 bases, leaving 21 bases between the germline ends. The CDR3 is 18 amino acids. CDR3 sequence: CASSFFSVAAGSSYEQYF. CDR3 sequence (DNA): TGTGCCAGCAGTTTTTTTAGTGTGGCGGCCGGCAGCTCCTACGAGCAGTACTTC.

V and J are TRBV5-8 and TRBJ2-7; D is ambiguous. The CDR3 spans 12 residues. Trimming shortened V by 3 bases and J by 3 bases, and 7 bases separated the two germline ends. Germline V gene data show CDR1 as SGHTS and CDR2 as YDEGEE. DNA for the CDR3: TGTGCCAGCAGCTCTGGGGACTACGAGCAGTACTTC. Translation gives CASSSGDYEQYF.

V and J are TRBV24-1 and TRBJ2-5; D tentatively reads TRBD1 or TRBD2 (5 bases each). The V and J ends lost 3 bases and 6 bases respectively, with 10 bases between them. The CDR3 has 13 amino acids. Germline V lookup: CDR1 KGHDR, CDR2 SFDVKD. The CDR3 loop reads CATSDGGLQTQYF. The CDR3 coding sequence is TGTGCCACCAGTGATGGGGGTTTGCAGACCCAGTACTTC.

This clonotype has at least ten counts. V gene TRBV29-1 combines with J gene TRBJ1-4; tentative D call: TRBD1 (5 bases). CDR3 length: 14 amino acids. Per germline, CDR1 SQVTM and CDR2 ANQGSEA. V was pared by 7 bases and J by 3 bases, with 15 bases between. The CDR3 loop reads CSARSPGANEKLFF. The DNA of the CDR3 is TGCAGCGCCCGGTCCCCGGGGGCTAATGAAAAACTGTTTTTT.

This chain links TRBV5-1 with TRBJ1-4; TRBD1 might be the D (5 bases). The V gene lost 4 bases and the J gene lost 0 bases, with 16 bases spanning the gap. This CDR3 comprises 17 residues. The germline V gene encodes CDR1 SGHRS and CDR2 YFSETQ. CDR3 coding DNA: TGCGCCAGCAGCCCCATCGGGGGGGTCGCAACTAATGAAAAACTGTTTTTT. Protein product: CASSPIGGVATNEKLFF.

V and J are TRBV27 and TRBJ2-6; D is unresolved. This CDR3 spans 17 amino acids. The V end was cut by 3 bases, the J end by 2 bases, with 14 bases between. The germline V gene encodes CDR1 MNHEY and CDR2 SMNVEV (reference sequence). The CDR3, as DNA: TGTGCCAGCAGTTTCAGAATAGACCCCACTGGGGCCAACGTCCTGACTTTC. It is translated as CASSFRIDPTGANVLTF.

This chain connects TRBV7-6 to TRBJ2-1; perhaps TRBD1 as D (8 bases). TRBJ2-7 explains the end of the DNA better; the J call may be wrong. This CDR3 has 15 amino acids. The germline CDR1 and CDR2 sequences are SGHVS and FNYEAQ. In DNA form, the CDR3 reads TGTGCCAGCAGCTTAGCGACAGGGGACTACAATGAGCAGTACTTC. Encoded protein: CASSLATGDYNEQYF.

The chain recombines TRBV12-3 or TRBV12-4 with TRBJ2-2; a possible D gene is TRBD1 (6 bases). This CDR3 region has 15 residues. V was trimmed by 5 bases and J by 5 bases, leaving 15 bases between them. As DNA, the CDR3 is TGTGCCAGCAGTCCGTTGACCCAGGGGACCGGGGAGCTGTTTTTT. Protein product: CASSPLTQGTGELFF.

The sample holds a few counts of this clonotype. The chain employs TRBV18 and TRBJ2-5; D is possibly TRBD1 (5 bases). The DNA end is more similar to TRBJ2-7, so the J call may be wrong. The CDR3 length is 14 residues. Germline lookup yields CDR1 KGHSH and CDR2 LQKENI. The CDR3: CASSVGAMTYEQYF. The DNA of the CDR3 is TGTGCCAGCTCAGTAGGGGCGATGACCTACGAGCAGTACTTC.

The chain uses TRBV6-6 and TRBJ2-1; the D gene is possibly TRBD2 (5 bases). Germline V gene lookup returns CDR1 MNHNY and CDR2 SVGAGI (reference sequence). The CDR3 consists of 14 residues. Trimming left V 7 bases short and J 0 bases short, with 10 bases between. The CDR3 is CASIPGSSYNEQFF. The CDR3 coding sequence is TGTGCCAGCATTCCGGGGAGCTCCTACAATGAGCAGTTCTTC.

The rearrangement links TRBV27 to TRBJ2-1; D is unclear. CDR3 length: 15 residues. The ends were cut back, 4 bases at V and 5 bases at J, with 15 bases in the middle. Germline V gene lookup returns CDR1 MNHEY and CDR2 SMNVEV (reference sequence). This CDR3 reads CASSSPWVLDNEQFF. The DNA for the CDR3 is TGTGCCAGCAGTTCCCCGTGGGTCCTGGACAATGAGCAGTTCTTC.

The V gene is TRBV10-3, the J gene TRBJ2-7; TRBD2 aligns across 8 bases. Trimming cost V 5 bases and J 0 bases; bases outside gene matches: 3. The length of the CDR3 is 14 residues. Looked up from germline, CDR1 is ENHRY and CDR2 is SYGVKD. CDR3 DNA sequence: TGTGCCATCAGTTTAGCGGGGCCCTCCTACGAGCAGTACTTC. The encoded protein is CAISLAGPSYEQYF.

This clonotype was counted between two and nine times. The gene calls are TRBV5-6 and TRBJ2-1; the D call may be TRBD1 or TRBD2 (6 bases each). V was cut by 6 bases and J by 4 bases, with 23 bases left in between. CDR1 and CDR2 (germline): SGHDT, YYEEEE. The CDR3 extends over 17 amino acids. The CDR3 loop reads CASTAFGGGVWYNEQFF. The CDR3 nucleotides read TGTGCCAGCACTGCTTTTGGGGGCGGGGTGTGGTACAATGAGCAGTTCTTC.

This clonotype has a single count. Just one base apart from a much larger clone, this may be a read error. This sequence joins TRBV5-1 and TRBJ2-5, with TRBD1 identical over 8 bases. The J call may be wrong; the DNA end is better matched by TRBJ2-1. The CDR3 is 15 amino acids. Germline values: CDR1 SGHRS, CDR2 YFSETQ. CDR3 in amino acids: CASSPRTGSKETQFF. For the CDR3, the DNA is TGCGCCAGCAGCCCGCGGACAGGGTCTAAGGAGACCCAGTTCTTC.